The TCR beta chain under discussion was sequenced for a study of control samples from healthy donors and cancer patients. Measured with immunoSEQ multiplex PCR; TCRdb has only the in-frame clones, and not every one. This sample has around 85,000 clones; roughly 91% occur once, and the top ten carry 7.6%. Trimming cost V 3 bases and J 3 bases; bases outside gene matches: 12. Per the germline V gene, CDR1 is SGHDT and CDR2 is YYEEEE. This CDR3 is 18 amino acids long. The chain combines TRBV5-6 with TRBJ2-7; 13 bases align to TRBD2. The sample consisted of blood. The clonotype comes from an older woman in good health. CDR3 sequence reads: CASSSPGTSGNQGYEQYF. The CDR3 coding sequence is TGTGCCAGCAGCTCGCCAGGGACTAGCGGGAACCAGGGCTACGAGCAGTACTTC.